This T cell receptor (beta chain) was recovered during a study of cytomegalovirus exposure and HLA in healthy donors (dated by TCRdb to between 2016 and 2019). Looking at the study overall: According to an earlier analysis of 550 to 700 of the donors, about 179 million T cells yielded 90 million to 130 million unique TCR beta sequences and about 300 Gb of sequence data. Approximately 300 gigabases of sequencing data and around 80 million unique TCR sequences made up an early release that covered approximately 620 HLA-typed donors. Of the 300 to 400 genotyped donors, around 81% fell in the genetic ancestry cluster associated with self-reported Caucasian donors. The study aimed to test whether cataloging public T cell receptors could reveal signatures of past pathogen exposure. The study used immunosequencing to profile the T cell repertoires of some 600 subjects and linked those repertoires to cytomegalovirus serostatus. In addition to the first cohort of around 670 subjects, a separate validation cohort of over 90 different subjects was used. To predict cytomegalovirus infection status, the study brought together high-throughput TCR immunosequencing, statistical association of individual TCRs with disease status, and machine learning. A later analysis re-analyzed previously published TCR beta repertoires from 600 to 850 donors and added high-resolution HLA genotyping to study TCR occurrence patterns. Rather than using new phenotypic data, the later analysis identified candidate immune exposures from TCR beta sequences and from how often those sequences occurred across donors. In an earlier analysis of roughly 580 of the donors, high-throughput TCR beta sequencing was used to judge whether each TCR beta V gene segment behaved as functional or pseudogenic. Donor age, sex, ethnicity and CMV serostatus were compiled together with the repertoire data. A later genetic analysis used genome-wide SNP genotypes for about 65% of the 666 donors, treating that subset as a discovery cohort. Every repertoire in the discovery cohort had been generated on one and the same sequencing platform. HLA typing included class I and class II loci at four-digit resolution. The number of donors typed differed by locus, with 629-630 for A, B, C, DRB1 and DQB1, around 500 for DQA1, approximately 580 for DPA1, and some 440 for DPB1. A handful of DR-DQ haplotypes were treated as single units for association and clustering because of strong linkage in the cohort. Among around 400 genotyped donors of the cohort, an average of approximately 240,000 unique TCR beta nucleotide sequences was sequenced per donor, of which approximately 18% were non-productive. Points the paper makes about the study in general: An association between a missense DCLRE1C variant and V-gene and J-gene trimming of TCR beta chains was found in a later genetic analysis and replicated in an independent cohort. Because some donors lacked HLA typing at each locus, the association tests relied only on the typed subset. According to a later analysis, parvovirus B19, influenza, CMV and Epstein-Barr virus appeared linked to several top co-occurrence clusters. A cluster of highly shared sequence variants was judged likely to be a technical artifact of the sequencing pipeline. Most TCR sequences were seen in very few donors, while some public TCRs were found in many individuals. According to a later genetic analysis, donors in an Asian-associated ancestry cluster had fewer N-insertions in productive TCRs than the roughly 670-donor mean. Specific HLA alleles were associated with more than 15,000 TCR beta sequences at a false discovery rate of 0.05 in a later analysis. The presence/absence analyses assumed that sequencing depth was roughly uniform across donors, and that assumption may not be true. The 87-base-pair reads could not distinguish some IMGT-functional V segments, including TRBV6-2 and TRBV6-3, so those segments were excluded. Linkage disequilibrium might explain the correlated functional status among segregating V segments, but an unknown experimental factor could not be excluded. A total of 150 or so TCR beta chains were listed by the study as associated with cytomegalovirus. Because counts were too low, more than 15 rarely observed V segments, including chromosome 9 orphons, were excluded from the earlier analysis of some 540 of the donors. According to the authors, the approach could potentially be generalized to other disease states and immunological phenotypes. In a later analysis, most CMV-associated TCR beta chains were found to appear HLA-restricted, with HLA associations seemingly driven largely by CMV exposure. A further reported finding was that TCR beta sequences accurately predicted the HLA-A and HLA-B alleles for most subjects in the first cohort. The classifier was reported to diagnose cytomegalovirus status with high specificity and sensitivity in both the original cohort and the validation cohort. In vitro tests confirmed that three of the cytomegalovirus-associated TCR beta chains recognize cytomegalovirus antigens. According to a later analysis, TCR association rates differed among HLA loci, with DRB1 alleles showing the most associated TCRs and HLA-C alleles showing the fewest. Only TCR beta chains were sequenced in this cohort, and the absence of alpha or paired-chain data limited detectable features. For the cohort, immune exposure information was limited to CMV serostatus. In an earlier analysis of some 640 of the donors, most TCR beta V segments were observed in productive rearrangements about 90% or about 30% of the time, broadly matching IMGT annotations. When HLA alleles, especially DR and DQ, strongly co-occurred, TCR associations were difficult to assign to individual alleles. Compared with equally common non-associated chains, HLA-associated TCR beta chains in a later analysis were more clonally expanded and had lower generation probabilities.

As concerns this clone: The antigen it binds to is not known. Base qualities are not recorded, but no much larger clone differs from it by a single base.

Libraries were built with the immunoSEQ multiplex PCR assay. A mixture of 60 forward primers for TCR Vbeta segments and 13 reverse primers for TCR Jbeta segments was used in the multiplex PCR. The CDR3 region of rearranged TCR beta genes was amplified from genomic DNA with a multiplex PCR assay. On the Illumina HiSeq System, the amplified TCR beta libraries were sequenced as 87-base-pair reads. From the authors' description of their analysis: In a later analysis, 70 million to 95 million unique TCR beta chains were counted across the 500 to 850 repertoires, and roughly 11 million of these chains were shared by at least two donors. A nearest-neighbor algorithm error-corrected the raw reads and collapsed the reads into unique sequences, merging closely related sequences to remove PCR and sequencing errors. Alignment of CDR3 sequences to IMGT reference sequences was used to assign V, D and J gene segments. For a sequence to be retained, a match of at least six nucleotides to both a V gene segment and a J gene segment was required. Rearrangements were called productive when the CDR3 lacked stop codons and stayed in frame with V and J; all others were non-productive. Following IMGT convention, CDR3 was defined as the stretch from the second conserved V-encoded cysteine to the conserved J-encoded phenylalanine. The earlier analysis of some 580 of the donors excluded any sequence lacking an unambiguous match to a single V gene segment. An earlier analysis of 500 to 700 of the donors classified V segments as functional when productive rearrangements were above 56.7% and as segregating when the standard deviation between donors was above 5%. A statistical classification framework was built to diagnose cytomegalovirus status from the catalog of TCR beta chain sequences. V and J gene assignment, in a later analysis, came from comparing TCR nucleotide sequences with IMGT/GENE-DB human TR gene sequences. The TCRdist pipeline was used in a later analysis to assign CDR3 sequences and most-parsimonious VDJ recombination scenarios. In a later analysis, every TCR beta chain was defined by the combination of its CDR3 amino acid sequence and its V-gene family, and reads without a unique V-gene family were dropped. In a later analysis, some 600 highly shared, low-generation-probability nucleotide sequences were removed to address suspected cross-contamination and a sequencing artifact. A later analysis calculated a clonal expansion index for each public chain from normalized within-repertoire ranks of inferred template counts. In a later analysis, generation probabilities were computed using a VDJ recombination model fitted to out-of-frame rearrangements, and the results were checked against IGoR. Hypergeometric tests were used in a later analysis to score TCR-TCR, TCR-HLA and TCR-CMV co-occurrence, with a repertoire-size bias correction applied to the TCR pairs. To estimate false discovery rates, a later analysis permuted the HLA or CMV assignments 20 times. In a later analysis, co-occurring TCRs were grouped using DBSCAN, with TCRdist sequence similarity added in when clustering inside HLA-allele-positive subsets. Co-occurrence clustering excluded repertoires with fewer than 30,000 or more than 120,000 public chains, plus five with anomalous nucleotide sharing. Sourced from immuneACCESS, this table was stored by TCRdb with only in-frame sequences that have V and J called. A share of the clones is absent; for the studies checked, an unresolved V gene accounts for under half, and the remainder has no known explanation. Clonal size and the V and J genes are those of that table, whereas D and trimming came from the DNA. Across this sample there are some 130,000 clones, with roughly 89% seen only once. The ten largest clones represent about 5.5% of the sample.

The cohort consisted of 670 or so healthy bone marrow donors. At the time of sampling, every cohort member was nominally healthy, though immune exposures that went unrecorded were likely present. The donor was CMV seronegative and belonged to the group of roughly 330 seronegative cohort members. A peripheral blood sample was provided by each donor, and peripheral blood mononuclear cells were used for TCR beta sequencing. Genomic DNA extraction from the blood cell samples was performed with the Qiagen DNeasy Blood Extraction Kit. V lost 5 bases and J lost 3 bases, and the count of bases not matched to a germline gene is 9. Based on the germline V gene, the CDR1 and CDR2 sequences are MGHDK and SYGVNS. From its cysteine to its phenylalanine, the CDR3 spans 15 amino acids. Solely the CDR3 DNA is kept, with 45 bases framed from the first base.

Recombination linked TRBV25-1 to TRBJ1-2; TRBD1 aligns with 7 central bases. Sample: PBMCs. This receptor was obtained from a woman aged 30 to 39 in good health and CMV-seronegative. DNA sequence: TGTGCCAGCAGTCGGGACAGTCCGGCTCACTATGGCTACACCTTC. Its translation is CASSRDSPAHYGYTF.